One sample yielded the 8 T cell receptor beta chains listed below, sequenced in a study of regulatory T cells in long-lasting Graves disease. Sequencing libraries for TCR beta were prepared with iRepertoire HTBI primers and Arm-PCR of CDR3 regions. One entry per CDR3 protein results from TCRdb running MiXCR on the multiplex PCR reads. The table lists fewer than 450,000 distinct CDR3 sequences, 20% to 30% of them singletons. The sample's time point: persistent/refractory GD, antithyroid drugs over 5 years with positive TRAb. Isolated PBMC RNA provided the starting material for the TCR library. The source material was peripheral blood mononuclear cells (PBMCs), sampled when the disease was refractory, from a patient treated with antithyroid drugs. The source of these receptors is a female donor with Graves disease.

This clonotype showed up many times. J is TRBJ1-2 and V is TRBV6-2 or TRBV6-3; D perhaps matches TRBD1 (5 bases). Per the germline V gene, CDR1 is MNHEY and CDR2 is SVGEGT. This CDR3 is 15 amino acids long. V lost 6 bases and J 1 base, leaving 15 bases between the germline ends. In DNA, the CDR3 is TGTGCCAGCAGAGAACCCGGGACGATTAACTATGGCTACACCTTC. Translated, it gives CASREPGTINYGYTF.

V and J are TRBV7-2 and TRBJ2-7; a possible D gene is TRBD2 (6 bases). In germline, CDR1 is SGHTA, CDR2 FQGNSA. V was cut by 2 bases and J by 3 bases, with 11 bases left in between. There are 14 residues in the CDR3. The DNA for the CDR3 is TGTGCCAGCAGCTTATATGGGCGGGGCTACGAGCAGTACTTC. This sequence encodes CASSLYGRGYEQYF.

This clonotype appeared a few times. The V gene is TRBV29-1, the J gene TRBJ1-1; no reliable D call. Per the germline V gene, CDR1 is SQVTM and CDR2 is ANQGSEA. This CDR3 has 12 residues. For the CDR3, the DNA is TGCAGGACGGTAGGGAGGAACACTGAAGCTTTCTTT. It is translated as CRTVGRNTEAFF.

This clonotype was observed at least ten times. The chain couples TRBV7-2 to TRBJ1-4, with a tentative D call TRBD1 (6 bases). Germline lookup yields CDR1 SGHTA and CDR2 FQGNSA. The CDR3 covers 15 residues. V was cut by 5 bases and J by 4 bases, with 14 bases left in between. The DNA for the CDR3 is TGTGCCAGCAGCCCCCAGACAGGCCTTAATGAAAAACTGTTTTTT. Translation gives CASSPQTGLNEKLFF.

The rearrangement joins TRBV29-1 to TRBJ1-1; D gene ambiguous. The V gene's germline CDR1 is SQVTM and CDR2 ANQGSEA. V lost 4 bases and J lost 7, with 10 bases in between. This CDR3 has 11 amino acids. CDR3 in amino acids: CSVASALEAFF. DNA of the CDR3: TGCAGCGTTGCCTCAGCGCTTGAAGCTTTCTTT.

CDR3 amino acids: CAGGSHDYGYTF. CDR3 bases: TGTGCCGGTGGGAGCCACGACTATGGCTACACCTTC. This chain uses TRBV30 with TRBJ1-2, with unresolved D. CDR3 length: 12 residues. Germline loops: CDR1 GTSNPN, CDR2 SVGIG (reference sequence). V dropped 8 bases and J dropped 3 bases, with 13 bases sitting between them.

The chain uses TRBV20-1 and TRBJ1-1, with 8 bases fitting TRBD1. There are 15 residues in the CDR3. Germline-derived CDR1 and CDR2 are DFQATT and SNEGSKA (reference sequence). The J segment lost 3 bases and the V segment lost 3 bases, leaving 9 bases of the junction unmatched. The CDR3 DNA follows: TGCAGTGCTAGTTCACCGACAGGGGCAGACACTGAAGCTTTCTTT. Protein: CSASSPTGADTEAFF.

The V and J genes are TRBV20-1 and TRBJ2-7; unclear D gene. This CDR3 has 13 residues. Germline CDR1 is DFQATT and CDR2 is SNEGSKA (reference sequence). The V end lost 0 bases, the J end lost 2 bases, and 8 bases lay between the germline ends. The CDR3 is CSAREPGTYEQYF. The CDR3 DNA follows: TGCAGTGCTAGAGAACCAGGCACCTACGAGCAGTACTTC.